This paragraph reports one T cell receptor (beta chain). The sample belongs to a study of technical replicates of blood from a handful of donors. TCRdb's copy holds only in-frame clones and misses some; the assay was immunoSEQ multiplex PCR. The data contain about 14,000 clones, less than 90% of them seen just once; the ten biggest clones take up around 12%. The V gene lost 4 bases and the J gene lost 5 bases, with 18 bases spanning the gap. Germline values: CDR1 MNHEY, CDR2 SMNVEV (reference sequence). CDR3 length: 15 residues. The chain joins TRBV27 to TRBJ2-7; tentative D call: TRBD2 (7 bases). The sequenced material came from PBMCs. This receptor was obtained from a human donor in good health. The CDR3 loop reads CASSSAGAGAHEQYF. For the CDR3, the DNA is TGTGCCAGCAGTTCGGCGGGGGCGGGAGCCCACGAGCAGTACTTC.